The 17 T cell receptor beta chains presented below share a single source sample, sequenced in a study of CD8+CD57+ T cells in acquired aplastic anemia. The use of genomic DNA as template underpinned the TCR beta VDJ and CDR3 profiling. From the reads, TCRdb called clonotypes with MiXCR, one entry per CDR3 protein. The repertoire holds 450,000 to 550,000 distinct CDR3 sequences, with over 25% as singletons. All patients picked for sequencing had shown, by flow cytometry, an expansion of CD8+CD57+ cells. The specimen sequenced was sorted CD4+, CD8+, or CD8+CD57+ T cells (not recorded which) from PBMCs. The source is a human donor with aplastic anemia.

CDR3 bases: TGCGCCAGCAGCCAACACACGAACACTGAAGCTTTCTTT. Protein: CASSQHTNTEAFF. The chain uses TRBV4-1 and TRBJ1-1; D is uncertain. V was pared by 2 bases and J by 1 base, with 5 bases between. Per germline, CDR1 MGHRA and CDR2 YSYEKL. The CDR3 consists of 13 residues.

Points on this clonotype: A much larger clonotype is one base distant, so this may be a read error. The CDR3 coding sequence is TGTGCCAGCAGTGAAGACATTTCTTCCTACGAGCAGTACTTC. Its protein is CASSEDISSYEQYF. The V and J genes are TRBV2 and TRBJ2-7, with no clear D. The germline V gene has CDR1 SNHLY and CDR2 FYNNEI. Deletions cut 1 base from V and 1 base from J, with 8 bases between. CDR3 length: 14 amino acids. Full variable domain (missing parts from reference TRBV2 and TRBJ2-7): EPEVTQTPSHQVTQMGQEVILRCVPISNHLYFYWYRQILGQKVEFLVSFYNNEISEKSEIFDDQFSVERPDGSNFTLKIRSTKLEDSAMYFCASSEDISSYEQYFGPGTRLTVT.

This clonotype was recorded at least ten times. The chain combines TRBV7-9 with TRBJ1-2, with D hard to call. V lost 1 base and J lost 5, with 8 bases in between. The length of the CDR3 is 13 residues. CDR1 SEHNR and CDR2 FQNEAQ come from the germline V gene (reference sequence). CDR3 DNA: TGTGCCAGCAGCTTAGACGGCACTTATGGCTACACCTTC. Its protein is CASSLDGTYGYTF.

This clonotype was detected many times. The rearrangement joins TRBV2 to TRBJ1-2; possibly TRBD1 for D (6 bases). Germline loops: CDR1 SNHLY, CDR2 FYNNEI. The CDR3 runs 13 residues. Trimming cost V 7 bases and J 0 bases, with 9 bases left between them. CDR3 sequence reads: CASTWDTNYGYTF. DNA for the CDR3: TGTGCCAGCACCTGGGACACTAACTATGGCTACACCTTC.

This clonotype showed up many times. The V gene is TRBV20-1, the J gene TRBJ1-5, with 7 positions matching TRBD1. Germline V gene lookup returns CDR1 DFQATT and CDR2 SNEGSKA (reference sequence). This CDR3 region has 14 residues. V lost 6 bases and J lost 6; bases outside the gene matches: 11. The CDR3 DNA sequence: TGCAGTGCCAGGGGGGGCGGGGGTATTCAGCCCCAGCATTTT. Its translation is CSARGGGGIQPQHF.

This clonotype was observed a single time. J is TRBJ1-2 and V is TRBV2; TRBD1 agrees at 7 bases. The germline CDR1 and CDR2 sequences are SNHLY and FYNNEI. The CDR3 runs to 15 residues. V dropped 5 bases and J dropped 5; count of bases not matched to a gene: 11. CDR3 in DNA: TGTGCCAGCAGTTTAGGGGACAGAGACATTTATGGCTACACCTTC. This sequence encodes CASSLGDRDIYGYTF.

The table lists this clonotype with many counts. The chain combines TRBV12-3 or TRBV12-4 with TRBJ2-7; D is unresolved. V was pared by 7 bases and J by 2 bases, with 9 bases between. The CDR3 is 12 residues long. In nucleotides, the CDR3 is TGTGCCAGCACCACTTGGGCCTACGAGCAGTACTTC. Amino acids: CASTTWAYEQYF.

The V call is TRBV15, the J call TRBJ2-3, with TRBD2 matching over 8 bases. Germline lookup yields CDR1 LNHNV and CDR2 YYDKDF (reference sequence). The CDR3 loop spans 17 amino acids. V gave up 1 base and J gave up 3 bases; unmatched junction bases: 9. CDR3 sequence: CATSRGHERGNTDTQYF. The CDR3 DNA reads TGTGCCACCAGCAGAGGTCACGAGCGGGGGAATACAGATACGCAGTATTTT.

The table lists this clonotype with many counts. The chain carries TRBV29-1 and TRBJ2-4, with a possible D match to TRBD1 (5 bases). Deletions cut 6 bases from V and 5 bases from J, with 20 bases between. The CDR3 is made up of 15 amino acids. CDR1 is SQVTM and CDR2 is ANQGSEA in the germline V gene. CDR3 nucleotide sequence: TGCAGCGTGGGTGACAGCCCCCGCGGCCAAAACATTCAGTACTTC. It codes for CSVGDSPRGQNIQYF.

This clonotype showed up many times. This sequence joins TRBV25-1 and TRBJ2-1; TRBD2 might be the D (6 bases). CDR3 length equals 18 residues. With 7 bases removed from V and 6 bases from J, the gap between germline ends came to 28 bases. The germline V gene has CDR1 MGHDK and CDR2 SYGVNS. The CDR3 region is CASNHPPSTSPGANEQFF. Written as DNA, the CDR3 is TGTGCCAGCAACCACCCTCCCTCCACTAGCCCGGGTGCCAATGAGCAGTTCTTC.

This clonotype came up a few times. The chain joins TRBV5-1 to TRBJ1-2; TRBD1 agrees at 9 bases. Trimming took 3 bases from V and 0 from J; bases not matched to a gene: 9. From germline, CDR1 is SGHRS and CDR2 YFSETQ. The CDR3 is 17 amino acids. CDR3 region: CASSYAQGARPNYGYTF. Written as DNA, the CDR3 is TGCGCCAGCAGCTACGCACAGGGGGCACGTCCTAACTATGGCTACACCTTC.

V and J are TRBV10-3 and TRBJ1-3; perhaps TRBD1 as D (6 bases). CDR1 is ENHRY and CDR2 is SYGVKD in the germline V gene. The CDR3 has 16 amino acids. Between the trimmed V and J ends, which lost 10 bases and 2 bases, there was a span of 21 bases. CDR3 residues: CASRSIIQGTGNTIYF. DNA for the CDR3: TGTGCCAGCAGATCAATAATACAGGGAACTGGAAACACCATATATTTT.

This clonotype was picked up many times. The rearrangement links TRBV12-3 or TRBV12-4 to TRBJ2-7; D remains ambiguous. The CDR3 has 8 residues. V dropped 8 bases and J dropped 5 bases, with 1 base sitting between them. CDR3 coding DNA: TGTGCCAGCGACGAGCAGTACTTC. It translates to CASDEQYF.

This clonotype was counted many times. The chain uses TRBV19 and TRBJ1-1, with no clear D. CDR1 is LNHDA, CDR2 SQIVND, per germline (reference sequence). V was shortened by 5 bases and J by 8 bases, with 15 bases between the two germline ends. CDR3 length equals 13 residues. For the CDR3, the DNA is TGTGCCAGTAGTTCCCCAGGTGGGTCAGAAGCTTTCTTT. It yields the protein CASSSPGGSEAFF.

With respect to this clonotype: A single base separates this from a much larger clone, so it may be a read error. The DNA for the CDR3 is TGCAGTGCGGCGGACACCGCGTATCAGCCCCAGCATTTT. Encoded protein: CSAADTAYQPQHF. V and J are TRBV20-1 and TRBJ1-5; maybe TRBD1 (5 bases). V was clipped by 6 bases and J by 5 bases, with 14 bases between them. Germline lookup yields CDR1 DFQATT and CDR2 SNEGSKA (reference sequence). This CDR3 is 13 amino acids long.

This clonotype was picked up many times. The chain combines TRBV19 with TRBJ1-2; D is uncertain. This CDR3 has 14 amino acids. V was clipped by 2 bases and J by 4 bases, with 11 bases between them. CDR1 is LNHDA, CDR2 SQIVND, per germline (reference sequence). The CDR3 reads CASSIQPGFYGYTF. The CDR3 bases are TGTGCCAGTAGTATACAGCCGGGGTTCTATGGCTACACCTTC.

The chain employs TRBV7-2 and TRBJ2-1, with D tentatively TRBD2 (5 bases). V lost 4 bases and J lost 12, with 16 bases in between. Germline V gene sequence: CDR1 SGHTA, CDR2 FQGNSA. The CDR3 consists of 13 residues. DNA of the CDR3: TGTGCCAGCAGCTCCTGGGGAGTGGGTGTGCAGTTCTTC. Protein product: CASSSWGVGVQFF.